This TCR beta chain was profiled in a study of siplizumab effects on memory and regulatory T cells. Looked up from germline, CDR1 is SGHRS and CDR2 is YFSETQ. V shed 4 bases and J 7 bases; nucleotides not matched to a gene: 7. The CDR3 is 14 amino acids. The table came from immunoSEQ multiplex PCR; TCRdb's copy has only in-frame clones and leaves some out. This sample has roughly 120,000 clones, with roughly 94% found just once. Sequencing was done on a sample of non-Treg CD4+ T cells sorted from blood. The chain joins TRBV5-1 to TRBJ2-3, with 9 bases lining up with TRBD2. The TCR comes from a human donor in good health. The CDR3 nucleotides are TGCGCCAGCAGCCCGGAGGCGGGAGGGAATACGCAGTATTTT. Translating it yields CASSPEAGGNTQYF.